Presented here are 10 T cell receptor beta chains from one specimen sequenced in a study of T cell responses to AZD1222 COVID-19 vaccine. The assay was immunoSEQ multiplex PCR, and TCRdb's table has in-frame clones only and misses some. This sample carries more than 150,000 clones, approximately 90% of them seen once, and the ten largest clones take roughly 6.5%. The sample was peripheral blood, taken on day 0 of AZD1222 vaccination. The receptors were gathered from an adult in good health.

The rearrangement links TRBV3-1 (or the pseudogene TRBV3-2) to TRBJ2-3; D is undetermined. Germline V gives CDR1 LGHDT, CDR2 YNNKEL (reference sequence). This CDR3 region has 12 residues. V dropped 4 bases and J dropped 3 bases, with 5 bases sitting between them. In nucleotides, the CDR3 is TGTGCCAGCAGCCCTCAAACAGATACGCAGTATTTT. This encodes CASSPQTDTQYF.

The CDR3 bases are TGTGCCAGCAGCTCGACAGGGGACAGGAGAATTAAAGCCTACGAGCAGTACTTC. It codes for CASSSTGDRRIKAYEQYF. V is TRBV7-2 and J is TRBJ2-7, with 8 bases aligning to TRBD1. The V gene end was trimmed by 4 bases and the J gene end by 2 bases; junction bases not matched to a gene: 16. The CDR3 totals 18 residues. The germline gives CDR1 SGHTA, CDR2 FQGNSA.

The genes are TRBV18 and TRBJ2-2; no clear D. Germline V gene data show CDR1 as KGHSH and CDR2 as LQKENI. This CDR3 has 14 amino acids. The V end was cut by 2 bases, the J end by 4 bases, with 8 bases between. CDR3 region: CASSPTPGTGELFF. Here the CDR3 DNA reads TGTGCCAGCTCACCAACCCCCGGCACCGGGGAGCTGTTTTTT. Full variable domain (rest looked up from reference TRBV18 and TRBJ2-2): NAGVMQNPRHLVRRRGQEARLRCSPMKGHSHVYWYRQLPEEGLKFMVYLQKENIIDESGMPKERFSAEFPKEGPSILRIQQVVRGDSAAYFCASSPTPGTGELFFGEGSRLTVL.

The chain has TRBV19 and TRBJ2-1, with 10 bases matching TRBD1. With 2 bases clipped from V and 3 bases from J, the junction kept 4 bases outside the gene matches. CDR3 length: 16 residues. From germline, CDR1 is LNHDA and CDR2 SQIVND (reference sequence). In DNA form, the CDR3 reads TGTGCCAGTAGTATAATTGGACAGGGGGGCTACAATGAGCAGTTCTTC. It is translated as CASSIIGQGGYNEQFF.

The chain employs TRBV7-8 and TRBJ1-4, with D tentatively TRBD1 (5 bases). The CDR3 loop spans 13 amino acids. CDR1 and CDR2 from the germline V gene are SGHVS and FQNEAQ. Trimming shortened V by 4 bases and J by 8 bases, and 11 bases separated the two germline ends. CDR3 bases: TGTGCCAGCAGCTCCAGGGTGAGGGAAAAACTGTTTTTT. Residues: CASSSRVREKLFF. Variable domain in full (rest from reference TRBV7-8 and TRBJ1-4): GAGVSQSPRYKVAKRGQDVALRCDPISGHVSLFWYQQALGQGPEFLTYFQNEAQLDKSGLPSDRFFAERPEGSVSTLKIQRTQQEDSAVYLCASSSRVREKLFFGSGTQLSVL.

The chain combines TRBV18 with TRBJ2-1, with TRBD2 as a possible D gene (5 bases). Trimming cost V 3 bases and J 6 bases, with 12 bases left between them. The CDR3 is made up of 14 amino acids. Looked up from germline, CDR1 is KGHSH and CDR2 is LQKENI. CDR3 DNA sequence: TGTGCCAGCTCACCTTTTAGCGAGCTCAATGAGCAGTTCTTC. It specifies CASSPFSELNEQFF.

The J gene is TRBJ1-4, the V gene TRBV3-1 (or the pseudogene TRBV3-2), with 7 bases fitting TRBD1. The V segment lost 1 base and the J segment 4 bases; nucleotides outside the gene matches: 6. Germline CDR1 is LGHDT and CDR2 is YNNKEL (reference sequence). This CDR3 is 16 amino acids long. The CDR3 sequence is CASSQGSRDSNEKLFF. The CDR3 region has the DNA TGTGCCAGCAGCCAAGGATCCCGGGACAGTAATGAAAAACTGTTTTTT.

The CDR3 loop is CASSWMGQRGETQYF. CDR3 nucleotides: TGCGCCAGCAGCTGGATGGGACAGCGTGGGGAGACCCAGTACTTC. This rearrangement joins TRBV5-1 to TRBJ2-5; 7 bases fit TRBD1. V lost 3 bases and J lost 5; bases outside the gene matches: 10. Germline V lookup: CDR1 SGHRS, CDR2 YFSETQ. The CDR3 runs 15 residues.

The V gene is TRBV28, the J gene TRBJ1-6; TRBD1 aligns across 10 bases. The CDR3 spans 14 residues. The junction had 6 bases not matched to a gene; V was cut back by 8 bases and J by 8 bases. CDR1 MDHEN and CDR2 SYDVKM come from the germline V gene. The CDR3 DNA reads TGTGCCAGCTCTTCCGGGACAGGGGATTCACCCCTCCACTTT. Encoded protein: CASSSGTGDSPLHF.

V and J are TRBV2 and TRBJ1-2, with a possible D match to TRBD1 (6 bases). This CDR3 is 14 amino acids long. With 5 bases removed from V and 6 bases from J, the gap between germline ends came to 16 bases. Per the germline V gene, CDR1 is SNHLY and CDR2 is FYNNEI. CDR3 DNA: TGTGCCAGCAGTAACCGGGGGGCGACTAATGGCTACACCTTC. This translates into CASSNRGATNGYTF.